This T cell receptor (beta chain) was captured in a study of cytomegalovirus exposure and HLA in healthy donors. Study-wide results and limits: Many donors shared some public TCRs, even though most TCR sequences were rare. Trimming of TCR beta V- and J-genes showed a link, identified in a later analysis, to a missense DCLRE1C variant.

Researchers ran the PCR with 60 Vbeta and 13 Jbeta primers. Produced via immunoSEQ multiplex PCR; TCRdb's table is partial and in-frame only. The sample lists about 140,000 clones, more than 70% seen once, with 2% to 2.5% in the top ten. On this clone itself: Its antigen is as yet unknown.

The CDR3 extends over 16 amino acids. V was pared by 4 bases and J by 0 bases, with 15 bases between. The germline CDR1 and CDR2 sequences are LNHDA and SQIVND (reference sequence). The genes are TRBV19 and TRBJ1-2; the D is unclear. Sequencing was done on a sample of PBMCs. The TCR sequence derives from a man between 45 and 60 years old in good health and CMV-seronegative. CDR3 bases: TGTGCCAGTAGTAATGAGGGAGTCCCCACTAACTATGGCTACACCTTC. This translates into CASSNEGVPTNYGYTF.